Below, 21 T cell receptor beta chains from the same sample are listed, as sequenced in a study of early stage breast cancer tumors. Method: immunoSEQ multiplex PCR; TCRdb's copy keeps in-frame clones and lacks some. The sample shows around 6,300 clones, roughly 73% of them seen only once. The sample taken for sequencing was normal breast tissue next to the tumor. The receptors here all came from a person in their 40s with breast cancer.

With respect to this clone: Distinct nucleotide sequences in the sample also encode this CDR3. The rearrangement uses TRBV29-1 and TRBJ2-1; D is unresolved. Trimming removed 4 bases from V and 5 bases from J, with 9 bases in between. The germline V gene has CDR1 SQVTM and CDR2 ANQGSEA. This CDR3 is 12 amino acids long. CDR3 bases: TGCAGCGTTGGGAGCAGTAACAATGAGCAGTTCTTC. This encodes CSVGSSNNEQFF.

This clone came up a few times. The V and J genes are TRBV21-1 and TRBJ2-4; the table's D call, TRBD1, was not checked against the DNA. TRBV21-1 corresponds to a pseudogene. The CDR3 contains 18 residues. CDR3 loop: CAENPGQGTSLAKNIQYF. The CDR3 bases are TGTGCCGAAAACCCGGGACAGGGCACATCGTTAGCCAAAAACATTCAGTACTTC.

This clone was detected only a few times. V gene TRBV4-1 combines with J gene TRBJ1-5; TRBD1 aligns across 7 bases. J gave up 7 bases and V 4 bases, and 7 bases lay outside the gene matches. This CDR3 contains 14 residues. CDR1 MGHRA and CDR2 YSYEKL come from the germline V gene. CDR3 nucleotides: TGCGCCAGCAGCCTCGGGGACAGCAGCCAGCCCCAGCATTTT. Translation: CASSLGDSSQPQHF.

The rearrangement links TRBV5-6 to TRBJ2-7, with 13 bases that match TRBD2. V lost 2 bases and J lost 7; bases outside the gene matches: 9. This CDR3 contains 16 residues. Germline V lookup: CDR1 SGHDT, CDR2 YYEEEE. CDR3 sequence reads: CASSFGLAGARGEQYF. For the CDR3, the DNA is TGTGCCAGCAGCTTCGGACTAGCGGGAGCCAGAGGGGAGCAGTACTTC. Using reference TRBV5-6 and TRBJ2-7 for the parts outside the CDR3, the full variable domain is DAGVTQSPTHLIKTRGQQVTLRCSPKSGHDTVSWYQQALGQGPQFIFQYYEEEERQRGNFPDRFSGHQFPNYSSELNVNALLLGDSALYLCASSFGLAGARGEQYFGPGTRLTVT.

The chain couples TRBV30 to TRBJ2-3, with 10 bases identical to TRBD2. V dropped 5 bases and J dropped 1; count of bases not matched to a gene: 18. The CDR3 extends over 19 amino acids. Germline V gene sequence: CDR1 GTSNPN, CDR2 SVGIG (reference sequence). DNA for the CDR3: TGTGCCTGGCACCTTCGGTCGACTAGCGGGTTAATCCGCACAGATACGCAGTATTTT. Its translation is CAWHLRSTSGLIRTDTQYF.

This clone was counted only a few times. The chain links TRBV6-6 to TRBJ2-4, with TRBD2 as a possible D gene (5 bases). Germline lookup yields CDR1 MNHNY and CDR2 SVGAGI (reference sequence). V was trimmed by 4 bases and J by 4 bases, leaving 5 bases between them. CDR3 length: 12 residues. The CDR3 reads CASSLAKNIQYF. Here the CDR3 DNA reads TGTGCCAGCAGTTTAGCGAAAAACATTCAGTACTTC.

V is TRBV7-9 and J is TRBJ2-2; no reliable D call. The V end was cut by 1 base, the J end by 3 bases, with 9 bases between. Germline values: CDR1 SEHNR, CDR2 FQNEAQ (reference sequence). This CDR3 has 15 amino acids. The CDR3 here is CASSLEMDHTGELFF. The CDR3 region has the DNA TGTGCCAGCAGCTTAGAGATGGATCACACCGGGGAGCTGTTTTTT. The complete variable domain, with remaining parts taken from reference TRBV7-9 and TRBJ2-2, reads DTGVSQNPRHKITKRGQNVTFRCDPISEHNRLYWYRQTLGQGPEFLTYFQNEAQLEKSRLLSDRFSAERPKGSFSTLEIQRTEQGDSAMYLCASSLEMDHTGELFFGEGSRLTVL.

V and J are TRBV6-1 and TRBJ2-7; 10 positions agree with TRBD2. The V gene's germline CDR1 is MNHNS and CDR2 SASEGT. V trimming: 1 base; J trimming: 5 bases; junction bases outside the gene matches: 5. The CDR3 totals 15 residues. The CDR3 protein is CASSEGAGGVNEQYF. In DNA form, the CDR3 reads TGTGCCAGCAGTGAAGGAGCGGGAGGGGTAAACGAGCAGTACTTC.

This clone was observed a few times. The chain carries TRBV5-1 and TRBJ1-3, with D unclear. V lost 0 bases to trimming and J lost 4 bases, with 8 bases between them. This CDR3 has 14 amino acids. CDR1 is SGHRS and CDR2 is YFSETQ in the germline V gene. This CDR3 reads CASSLVGIGNTIYF. The CDR3 bases are TGCGCCAGCAGCTTGGTGGGGATCGGAAACACCATATATTTT.

This clone turned up a few times. The chain employs TRBV27 and TRBJ1-1, with unresolved D. CDR1 is MNHEY, CDR2 SMNVEV, per germline (reference sequence). V dropped 2 bases and J dropped 2 bases, with 6 bases sitting between them. The CDR3 consists of 13 residues. Here the CDR3 reads CASSLGPNTEAFF. CDR3 DNA: TGTGCCAGCAGTTTAGGGCCCAACACTGAAGCTTTCTTT.

On this clone itself: At one of its ends the junction is not consistent with the germline gene, which may arise from a read error. This sequence joins TRBV7-9 and TRBJ2-5; D is possibly TRBD1 (5 bases). Germline V gene sequence: CDR1 SEHNR, CDR2 FQNEAQ (reference sequence). The CDR3 is made up of 14 amino acids. CDR3 loop: CASSKRQTQEAQYF. CDR3 DNA: TGTGCCAGCAGCAAACGACAGACCCAAGAGGCCCAGTACTTC.

This clone has more than one count but fewer than ten. The V and J genes are TRBV27 and TRBJ2-5; TRBD1 matches at 9 bases. The CDR3 length is 14 residues. Trimming cost V 6 bases and J 5 bases; bases outside gene matches: 7. The V gene's germline CDR1 is MNHEY and CDR2 SMNVEV (reference sequence). CDR3 sequence (DNA): TGTGCCAGCAGGGGGACAGGGACGGGGGAGACCCAGTACTTC. As protein: CASRGTGTGETQYF.

The chain recombines TRBV7-2 with TRBJ1-3; 9 positions match TRBD1. V lost 5 bases, J lost 2 bases, and 13 bases stayed unmatched. Germline loops: CDR1 SGHTA, CDR2 FQGNSA. This CDR3 spans 18 amino acids. In DNA form, the CDR3 reads TGTGCCAGCAGCCTAGTGGGACCACAGGGGGCAACTGGAAACACCATATATTTT. Protein product: CASSLVGPQGATGNTIYF.

This chain connects TRBV6-1 to TRBJ1-1; the match to TRBD1 covers 11 bases. Losses at the gene ends were 6 bases for V and 9 bases for J; bases not matched to a gene: 6. Germline CDR1 MNHNS, CDR2 SASEGT. This CDR3 region has 13 residues. The CDR3 protein is CASRPGTGGKAFF. The CDR3 DNA reads TGTGCCAGCAGGCCTGGGACAGGGGGAAAAGCTTTCTTT.

V gene TRBV4-2 combines with J gene TRBJ2-7, with TRBD1 matching 8 bases. Trimming took 5 bases from V and 1 from J; bases not matched to a gene: 4. The CDR3 spans 14 residues. CDR1 LGHNA and CDR2 YNFKEQ come from the germline V gene. The CDR3 sequence is CASSFGDRSYEQYF. CDR3 sequence (DNA): TGTGCCAGCAGCTTTGGGGACAGGTCCTACGAGCAGTACTTC.

This chain joins TRBV7-9 and TRBJ2-3; possible D gene TRBD2, 5 bases. The CDR3 runs to 14 residues. Germline loops: CDR1 SEHNR, CDR2 FQNEAQ (reference sequence). Trimming shortened V by 8 bases and J by 5 bases, and 17 bases separated the two germline ends. The CDR3 nucleotides read TGTGCCAGCGGCCCGGGATCTAGCTTAGATACGCAGTATTTT. Amino acids: CASGPGSSLDTQYF.

The chain recombines TRBV18 with TRBJ2-2, with TRBD1 matching 9 bases. This CDR3 contains 16 residues. The germline V gene encodes CDR1 KGHSH and CDR2 LQKENI. Germline trimming cut 10 bases from V and 7 bases from J; bases unmatched to any gene: 16. The chain's CDR3 is CATHSQGALLGGELFF. The CDR3 region has the DNA TGTGCCACCCACTCACAGGGGGCGCTTCTCGGCGGGGAGCTGTTTTTT.

The chain carries TRBV30 and TRBJ1-3, with D perhaps TRBD1 (5 bases). The germline gives CDR1 GTSNPN, CDR2 SVGIG (reference sequence). The CDR3 sequence is 10 residues long. The chain's CDR3 is CATGENTIYF. The CDR3 DNA follows: TGTGCTACGGGGGAAAACACCATATATTTT.

This clone was recorded once. The chain carries TRBV6-7 and TRBJ1-5, with 7 positions matching TRBD1. TRBV6-7 is an ORF; its function is uncertain. The V and J ends lost 6 bases and 0 bases, in that order; junction bases with no gene match: 11. This CDR3 is 17 amino acids long. The chain's CDR3 is CASSSESRDSSNQPQHF. The CDR3 DNA reads TGTGCCAGCAGCTCCGAGTCCCGGGACAGTAGCAATCAGCCCCAGCATTTT.

The chain is built from TRBV7-9 and TRBJ2-5; D uncertain. The ends were cut back, 2 bases at V and 1 base at J, with 5 bases in the middle. Germline assignment: CDR1 SEHNR and CDR2 FQNEAQ (reference sequence). This CDR3 has 13 amino acids. The CDR3 region has the DNA TGTGCCAGCAGCTTACCGGTCCAAGAGACCCAGTACTTC. Its protein is CASSLPVQETQYF.

This chain joins TRBV7-6 and TRBJ2-7, with D perhaps matching TRBD1 (5 bases). The germline V and J ends were trimmed by 5 bases and 1 base, with 18 bases remaining between them. The length of the CDR3 is 16 residues. Looked up from germline, CDR1 is SGHVS and CDR2 is FNYEAQ. In DNA, the CDR3 is TGTGCCAGCAGCGCACAGACAGCCCGTTGGTCCTACGAGCAGTACTTC. This codes for CASSAQTARWSYEQYF.